This TCR beta chain comes out of a study of shared clonotypes between healthy human individuals. Trimming removed 4 bases from V and 5 bases from J, with 10 bases in between. This CDR3 spans 13 amino acids. Germline V gene data show CDR1 as SGHRS and CDR2 as YFSETQ. As handled by the study authors: Junction-only sequences without quality scores were provided by ImmunoSEQ, so filtering was different. Produced via immunoSEQ multiplex PCR; TCRdb's table is partial and in-frame only. Clonal size and the V and J genes are those of that table, whereas D and trimming came from the DNA. Among over a million clones listed, roughly 74% were seen once.

What was sequenced was memory CD4+ T cells from PBMCs. Noted subset: CD45RA-negative fraction. The gene calls are TRBV5-1 and TRBJ1-5; D gene unclear. The clonotype was recovered from a man younger than 30 in good health. Some clones in this sample may be carry-over from other donors' samples. Here the CDR3 DNA reads TGCGCCAGCAGCCCGCAGACCGATCAGCCCCAGCATTTT. It translates to CASSPQTDQPQHF. Based on the CDR3 plus reference TRBV5-1 and TRBJ1-5, the full variable domain is KAGVTQTPRYLIKTRGQQVTLSCSPISGHRSVSWYQQTPGQGLQFLFEYFSETQRNKGNFPGRFSGRQFSNSRSEMNVSTLELGDSALYLCASSPQTDQPQHFGDGTRLSIL.